This T cell receptor (beta chain) comes out of a study of control samples from healthy donors and cancer patients. Data came from immunoSEQ multiplex PCR; TCRdb stores just in-frame clones and leaves some out. The sample holds about 140,000 clones, roughly 89% seen once. V shed 5 bases and J 5 bases; nucleotides not matched to a gene: 7. In germline, CDR1 is MNHEY, CDR2 SVGEGT. The CDR3 is 14 residues long. The sample was blood. V gene TRBV6-2 or TRBV6-3 combines with J gene TRBJ2-7; TRBD1 matches 9 bases. The sequence was obtained from a young man in good health. The CDR3 DNA reads as TGTGCCAGCAGTGCGGGGACAGGGAGAGACGAGCAGTACTTC. This translates into CASSAGTGRDEQYF.